These T cell receptor beta chains were read from a single sample in a study of T cells in Graves' hyperthyroidism and ophthalmopathy. TCRdb itself ran the multiplex PCR reads through MiXCR, one entry per CDR3 protein. This table holds over 300,000 distinct CDR3 sequences, about 15% found once. The sequenced material came from blood. Receptors originate from a woman aged 55 to 70 with Graves' hyperthyroidism. CDR3s include the opening cysteine and the closing phenylalanine or tryptophan. The order of the fields is D gene, J gene, clone size, V gene, CDR3 protein, CDR3 DNA. The D gene is left open where the match is weak. Clone size is given for some rows only: seen once, a few or many times, or a class if the clone is expanded.

d_gene: TRBD2; j_gene: TRBJ2-3; abundance: -; v_gene: TRBV3-1; CDR3aa: CASSQSSGSANTQYF; CDR3nt: TGTGCCAGCAGCCAATCTAGCGGGAGTGCGAATACGCAGTATTTT
d_gene: -; j_gene: TRBJ2-5; abundance: many; v_gene: TRBV11-3; CDR3aa: CASRGREQETQYF; CDR3nt: TGTGCCAGCAGGGGGCGAGAACAAGAGACCCAGTACTTC
d_gene: TRBD2; j_gene: TRBJ2-1; abundance: -; v_gene: TRBV19; CDR3aa: CASSRWGTSGYNEQFF; CDR3nt: TGTGCCAGTAGTCGATGGGGGACTAGCGGATACAATGAGCAGTTCTTC
d_gene: TRBD1; j_gene: TRBJ2-2; abundance: few; v_gene: TRBV5-1; CDR3aa: CASTPRTGDITGELFF; CDR3nt: TGCGCCAGCACGCCAAGGACAGGGGACATCACCGGGGAGCTGTTTTTT
d_gene: -; j_gene: TRBJ2-5; abundance: -; v_gene: TRBV7-6; CDR3aa: CASSGGLTSETQYF; CDR3nt: TGTGCCAGCAGCGGAGGGTTAACGTCGGAGACCCAGTACTTC
d_gene: -; j_gene: TRBJ2-1; abundance: -; v_gene: TRBV7-9; CDR3aa: CASRAEADEQFF; CDR3nt: TGTGCCAGCAGGGCGGAGGCGGATGAGCAGTTCTTC
d_gene: -; j_gene: TRBJ2-1; abundance: few; v_gene: TRBV27; CDR3aa: CASRRRDPNEQFF; CDR3nt: TGTGCCAGCAGGCGCCGGGACCCCAATGAGCAGTTCTTC
d_gene: -; j_gene: TRBJ2-3; abundance: -; v_gene: TRBV7-9; CDR3aa: CASSLPWGSADTQYF; CDR3nt: TGTGCCAGCAGCTTACCCTGGGGGAGTGCAGATACGCAGTATTTT
d_gene: TRBD2; j_gene: TRBJ2-7; abundance: many; v_gene: TRBV18; CDR3aa: CASSPSGLAGVEQYF; CDR3nt: TGTGCCAGCTCACCATCCGGGCTAGCGGGAGTTGAGCAGTACTTC
d_gene: TRBD1; j_gene: TRBJ1-4; abundance: many; v_gene: TRBV12-3/TRBV12-4; CDR3aa: CASSLRQGVTNEKLFF; CDR3nt: TGTGCCAGCAGTTTAAGACAGGGAGTGACTAATGAAAAACTGTTTTTT
d_gene: TRBD2; j_gene: TRBJ2-5; abundance: many; v_gene: TRBV7-9; CDR3aa: CASSSRTSSETQYF; CDR3nt: TGTGCCAGCAGCTCACGGACTAGCAGCGAGACCCAGTACTTC
d_gene: TRBD2; j_gene: TRBJ2-1; abundance: many; v_gene: TRBV11-3; CDR3aa: CASSSWTSGSGFDEQFF; CDR3nt: TGTGCCAGCAGCTCTTGGACTAGCGGGAGCGGGTTTGATGAGCAGTTCTTC
d_gene: -; j_gene: TRBJ2-2; abundance: many; v_gene: TRBV7-9; CDR3aa: CASSLQTGELFF; CDR3nt: TGTGCCAGCAGCTTGCAGACCGGGGAGCTGTTTTTT